The clone carrying this T cell receptor beta chain appeared many times. The antigen is undetermined. TCRdb re-derived calls from the 5' RACE reads in MiXCR, one entry per CDR3 protein. Here the sample spans about 62,000 distinct CDR3 sequences, roughly 30% being singletons. The CDR3 is 15 amino acids. CDR1 is SGHRS, CDR2 YFSETQ, per germline. The V end was cut by 3 bases, the J end by 7 bases, with 17 bases between. Study results and limitations: Whole repertoires were not studied in the larger cohort, only one V-J beta rearrangement. Tumor memory CD4+ T cell TCR gene usage clustered with blood and lymph node memory CD4+ cells and lymph node naive CD4+ cells.

The chain couples TRBV5-1 to TRBJ2-1; tentatively, D is TRBD2 (6 bases). Material for sequencing was tumor-infiltrating naive CD4+ T cells sorted from the breast tumor. Subset noted: naive CD4+ T cells, CD4+CD45RA+CD25-. This receptor was taken from a female donor with breast cancer. The CDR3 protein is CASSSNPLGGNEQFF. CDR3 coding DNA: TGCGCCAGCAGCTCTAACCCGCTTGGGGGGAATGAGCAGTTCTTC. Drawing the rest from reference TRBV5-1 and TRBJ2-1, the complete variable domain is KAGVTQTPRYLIKTRGQQVTLSCSPISGHRSVSWYQQTPGQGLQFLFEYFSETQRNKGNFPGRFSGRQFSNSRSEMNVSTLELGDSALYLCASSSNPLGGNEQFFGPGTRLTVL.